This T cell receptor beta chain emerged from a study of shared T cell receptors in the human thymus. Produced via immunoSEQ multiplex PCR; TCRdb's table is partial and in-frame only. The sample contains hundreds of thousands of clones, approximately 87% of which appear only once. The V gene's germline CDR1 is MDHEN and CDR2 SYDVKM. The CDR3 covers 15 residues. V was pared by 2 bases and J by 0 bases, with 11 bases between. These same records also appear under a second study, on human thymus T cells. That study adds: Thymic repertoires from unrelated individuals overlapped highly, related research reported.

Source material: thymocytes. The J gene is TRBJ2-7, the V gene TRBV28; unclear D gene. The sequence was collected from a boy younger than two with a congenital heart defect. Here the CDR3 DNA reads TGTGCCAGCAGTTTACCGCCCAGCGACTCCTACGAGCAGTACTTC. Translating gives CASSLPPSDSYEQYF.